The clone carrying this TCR beta chain was seen more than once but under ten times. This CDR3 contains 13 residues. V lost 7 bases, J lost 8 bases, and 14 bases lay in between. The sample is drawn from a study of CD8+CD57+ T cells in acquired aplastic anemia. On the study more broadly: Roughly 9.9 million reads, on average, were obtained for CD4+ cells from healthy donors.

TCR beta VDJ and CDR3 were profiled, and genomic DNA was the template. In TCRdb, the reads were re-called with MiXCR into one record per CDR3 protein. The sample contains some 200,000 distinct CDR3 sequences, around 63% of which appear only once. This receptor was obtained from a human donor in good health. Sequenced input: sorted CD4+, CD8+, or CD8+CD57+ T cells (not recorded which) from PBMCs. The V and J genes are TRBV12-3 or TRBV12-4 and TRBJ1-4; D possibly corresponds to TRBD1 (5 bases). The CDR3 nucleotides read TGTGCCAGCATAAAAGGGGTGGGGGAAAAACTGTTTTTT. Residues: CASIKGVGEKLFF.